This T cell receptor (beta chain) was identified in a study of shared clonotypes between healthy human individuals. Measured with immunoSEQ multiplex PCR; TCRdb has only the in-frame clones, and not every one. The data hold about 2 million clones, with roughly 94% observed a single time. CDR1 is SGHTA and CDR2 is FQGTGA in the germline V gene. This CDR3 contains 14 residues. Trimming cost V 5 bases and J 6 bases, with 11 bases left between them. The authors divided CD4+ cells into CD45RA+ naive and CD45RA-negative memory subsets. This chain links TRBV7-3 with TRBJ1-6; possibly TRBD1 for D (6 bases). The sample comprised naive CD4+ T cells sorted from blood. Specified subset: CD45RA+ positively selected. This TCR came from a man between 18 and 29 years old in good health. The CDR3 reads CASSQQGVNSPLHF. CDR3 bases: TGTGCCAGCAGCCAACAGGGTGTTAATTCACCCCTCCACTTT.